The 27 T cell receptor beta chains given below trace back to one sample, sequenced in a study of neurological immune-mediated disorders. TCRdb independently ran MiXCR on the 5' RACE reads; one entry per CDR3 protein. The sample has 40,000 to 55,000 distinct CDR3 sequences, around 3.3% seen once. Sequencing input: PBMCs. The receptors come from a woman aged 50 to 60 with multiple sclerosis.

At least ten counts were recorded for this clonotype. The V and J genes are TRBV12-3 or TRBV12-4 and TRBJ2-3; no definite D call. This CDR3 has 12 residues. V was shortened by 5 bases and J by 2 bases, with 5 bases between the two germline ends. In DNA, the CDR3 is TGTGCCAGCAGTCCGTACACAGATACGCAGTATTTT. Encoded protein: CASSPYTDTQYF.

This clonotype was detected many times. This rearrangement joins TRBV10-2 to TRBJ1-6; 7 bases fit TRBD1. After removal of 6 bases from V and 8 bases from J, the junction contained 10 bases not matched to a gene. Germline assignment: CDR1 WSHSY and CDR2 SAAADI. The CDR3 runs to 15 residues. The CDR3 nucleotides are TGCGCCAGCAGACCCCAGACAGGGACGGATTCACCCCTCCACTTT. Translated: CASRPQTGTDSPLHF.

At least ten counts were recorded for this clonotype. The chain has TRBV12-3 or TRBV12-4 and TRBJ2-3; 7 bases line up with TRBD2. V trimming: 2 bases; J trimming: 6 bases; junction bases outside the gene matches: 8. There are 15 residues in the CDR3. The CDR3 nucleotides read TGTGCCAGCAGTTTAAAGCGGGGCCTGGGCGATACGCAGTATTTT. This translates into CASSLKRGLGDTQYF.

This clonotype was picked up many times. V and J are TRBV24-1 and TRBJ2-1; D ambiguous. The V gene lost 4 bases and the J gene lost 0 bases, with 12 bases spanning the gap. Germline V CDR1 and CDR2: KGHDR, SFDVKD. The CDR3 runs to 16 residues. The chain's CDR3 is CATSDPGPSSYNEQFF. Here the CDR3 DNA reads TGTGCCACCAGTGACCCTGGACCGAGCTCCTACAATGAGCAGTTCTTC.

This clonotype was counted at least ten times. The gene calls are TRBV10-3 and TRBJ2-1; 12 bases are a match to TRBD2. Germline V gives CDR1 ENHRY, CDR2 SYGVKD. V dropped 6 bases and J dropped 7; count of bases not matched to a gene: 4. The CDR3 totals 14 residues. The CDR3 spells CAIRTSGGDNEQFF. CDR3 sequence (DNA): TGTGCCATCAGGACTAGCGGGGGCGATAATGAGCAGTTCTTC.

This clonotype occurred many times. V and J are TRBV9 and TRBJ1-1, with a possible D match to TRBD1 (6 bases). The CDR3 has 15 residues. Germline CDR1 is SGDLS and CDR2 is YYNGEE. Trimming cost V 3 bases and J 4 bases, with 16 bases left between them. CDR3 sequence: CASSAVTGIGTEAFF. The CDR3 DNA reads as TGTGCCAGCAGCGCAGTGACAGGCATTGGCACTGAAGCTTTCTTT.

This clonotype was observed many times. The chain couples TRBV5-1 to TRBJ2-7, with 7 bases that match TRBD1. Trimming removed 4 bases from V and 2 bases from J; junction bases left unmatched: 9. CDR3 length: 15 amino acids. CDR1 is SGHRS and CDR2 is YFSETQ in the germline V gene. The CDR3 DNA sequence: TGCGCCAGCAGCGTAACGGGACAGAAAACCTACGAGCAGTACTTC. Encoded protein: CASSVTGQKTYEQYF. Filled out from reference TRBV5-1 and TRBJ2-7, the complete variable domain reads KAGVTQTPRYLIKTRGQQVTLSCSPISGHRSVSWYQQTPGQGLQFLFEYFSETQRNKGNFPGRFSGRQFSNSRSEMNVSTLELGDSALYLCASSVTGQKTYEQYFGPGTRLTVT.

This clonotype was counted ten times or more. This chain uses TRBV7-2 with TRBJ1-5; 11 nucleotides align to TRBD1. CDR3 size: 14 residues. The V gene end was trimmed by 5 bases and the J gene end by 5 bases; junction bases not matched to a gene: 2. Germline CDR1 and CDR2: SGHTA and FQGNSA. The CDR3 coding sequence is TGTGCCAGCAGCCGGACAGGGGGCGATCAGCCCCAGCATTTT. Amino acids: CASSRTGGDQPQHF. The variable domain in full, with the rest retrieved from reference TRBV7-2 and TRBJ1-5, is GAGVSQSPSNKVTEKGKDVELRCDPISGHTALYWYRQSLGQGLEFLIYFQGNSAPDKSGLPSDRFSAERTGGSVSTLTIQRTQQEDSAVYLCASSRTGGDQPQHFGDGTRLSIL.

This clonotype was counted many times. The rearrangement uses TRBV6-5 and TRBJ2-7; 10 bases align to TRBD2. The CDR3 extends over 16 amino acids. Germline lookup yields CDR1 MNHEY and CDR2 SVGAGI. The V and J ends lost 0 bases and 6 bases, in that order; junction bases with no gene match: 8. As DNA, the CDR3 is TGTGCCAGCAGTTACTCGATTACCTCTAGCGGGAGCGAGCAGTACTTC. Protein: CASSYSITSSGSEQYF.

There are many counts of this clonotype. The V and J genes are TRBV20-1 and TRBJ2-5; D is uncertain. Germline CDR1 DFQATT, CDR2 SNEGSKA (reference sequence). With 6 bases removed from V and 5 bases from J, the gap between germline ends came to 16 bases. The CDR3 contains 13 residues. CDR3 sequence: CSASTRLMETQYF. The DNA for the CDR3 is TGCAGTGCCTCTACGCGTCTCATGGAGACCCAGTACTTC.

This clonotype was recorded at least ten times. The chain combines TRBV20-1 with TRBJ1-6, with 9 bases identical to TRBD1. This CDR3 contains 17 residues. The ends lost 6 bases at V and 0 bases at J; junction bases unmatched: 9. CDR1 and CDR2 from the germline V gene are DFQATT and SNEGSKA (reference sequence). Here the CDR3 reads CSARDRDLPSYNSPLHF. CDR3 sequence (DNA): TGCAGTGCCCGGGACAGGGACTTACCCTCCTATAATTCACCCCTCCACTTT.

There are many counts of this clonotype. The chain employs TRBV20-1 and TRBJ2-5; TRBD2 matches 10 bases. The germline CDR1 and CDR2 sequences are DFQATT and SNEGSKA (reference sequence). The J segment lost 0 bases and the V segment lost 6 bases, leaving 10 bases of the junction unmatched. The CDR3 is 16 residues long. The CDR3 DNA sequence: TGCAGTGCCGAGAGACCTAGCGGGGGAAACCAAGAGACCCAGTACTTC. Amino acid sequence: CSAERPSGGNQETQYF.

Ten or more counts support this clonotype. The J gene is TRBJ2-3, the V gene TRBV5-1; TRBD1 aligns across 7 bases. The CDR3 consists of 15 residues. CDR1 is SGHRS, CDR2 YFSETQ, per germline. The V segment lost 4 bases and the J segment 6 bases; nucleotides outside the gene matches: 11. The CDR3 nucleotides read TGCGCCAGCAGCGCCGCTGGACAGGCGACCGATACGCAGTATTTT. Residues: CASSAAGQATDTQYF.

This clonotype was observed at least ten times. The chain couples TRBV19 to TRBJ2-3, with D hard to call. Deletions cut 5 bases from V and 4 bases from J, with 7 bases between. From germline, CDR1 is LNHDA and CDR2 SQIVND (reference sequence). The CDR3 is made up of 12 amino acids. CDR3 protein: CASSPSADTQYF. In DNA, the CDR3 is TGTGCCAGTAGTCCATCAGCAGATACGCAGTATTTT. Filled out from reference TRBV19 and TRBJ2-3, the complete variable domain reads DGGITQSPKYLFRKEGQNVTLSCEQNLNHDAMYWYRQDPGQGLRLIYYSQIVNDFQKGDIAEGYSVSREKKESFPLTVTSAQKNPTAFYLCASSPSADTQYFGPGTRLTVL.

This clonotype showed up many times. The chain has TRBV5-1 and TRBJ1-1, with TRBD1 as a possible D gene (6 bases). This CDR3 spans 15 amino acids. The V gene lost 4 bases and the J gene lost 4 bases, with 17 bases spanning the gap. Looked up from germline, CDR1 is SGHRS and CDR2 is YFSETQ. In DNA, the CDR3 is TGCGCCAGCAGCGGAACAGGGCAGGCAGGCACTGAAGCTTTCTTT. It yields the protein CASSGTGQAGTEAFF.

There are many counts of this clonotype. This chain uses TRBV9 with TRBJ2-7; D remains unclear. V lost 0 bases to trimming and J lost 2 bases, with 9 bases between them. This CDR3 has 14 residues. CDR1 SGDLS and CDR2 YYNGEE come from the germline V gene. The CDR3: CASSVGASTYEQYF. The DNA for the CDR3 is TGTGCCAGCAGCGTAGGCGCCAGTACCTACGAGCAGTACTTC.

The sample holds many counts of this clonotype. The CDR3 loop is CASSYQGGQETQYF. DNA for the CDR3: TGTGCCAGCAGCTACCAGGGAGGCCAAGAGACCCAGTACTTC. This chain links TRBV7-2 with TRBJ2-5; possibly TRBD2 for D (6 bases). Trimming removed 4 bases from V and 1 base from J, with 10 bases in between. The CDR3 has 14 residues. The germline V gene has CDR1 SGHTA and CDR2 FQGNSA.

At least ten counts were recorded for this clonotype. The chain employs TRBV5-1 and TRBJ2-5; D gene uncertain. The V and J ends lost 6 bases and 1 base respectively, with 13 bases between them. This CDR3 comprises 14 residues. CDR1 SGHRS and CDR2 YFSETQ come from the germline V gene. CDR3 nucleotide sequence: TGCGCCAGCACCCCGGGTGGTGTCCAAGAGACCCAGTACTTC. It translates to CASTPGGVQETQYF.

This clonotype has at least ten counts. CDR3 coding DNA: TGTGCCAGCATCCCCCTGGGGGGACAGGAAGCTTTCTTT. Amino acid sequence: CASIPLGGQEAFF. The J gene is TRBJ1-1, the V gene TRBV7-6, with 7 bases that match TRBD1. This CDR3 region has 13 residues. Germline CDR1 and CDR2: SGHVS and FNYEAQ. V dropped 7 bases and J dropped 8; count of bases not matched to a gene: 10.

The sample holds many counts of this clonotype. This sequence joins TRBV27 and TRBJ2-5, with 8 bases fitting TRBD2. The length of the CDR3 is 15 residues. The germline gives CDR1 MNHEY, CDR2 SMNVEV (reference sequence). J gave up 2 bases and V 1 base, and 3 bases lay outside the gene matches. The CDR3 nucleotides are TGTGCCAGCAGTTTATGGCGGGGGGAACAAGAGACCCAGTACTTC. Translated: CASSLWRGEQETQYF.

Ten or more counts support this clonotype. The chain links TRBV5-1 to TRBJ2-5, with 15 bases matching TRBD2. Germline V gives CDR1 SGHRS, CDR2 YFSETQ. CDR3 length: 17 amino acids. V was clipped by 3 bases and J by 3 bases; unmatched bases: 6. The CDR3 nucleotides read TGCGCCAGCAGCTCCGGACTAGCGGGAGGGCCTGAAGAGACCCAGTACTTC. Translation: CASSSGLAGGPEETQYF.

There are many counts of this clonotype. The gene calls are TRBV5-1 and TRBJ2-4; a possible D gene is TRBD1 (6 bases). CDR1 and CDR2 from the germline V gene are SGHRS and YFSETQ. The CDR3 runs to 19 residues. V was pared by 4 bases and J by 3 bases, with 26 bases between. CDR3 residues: CASSPMASGAVFGKNIQYF. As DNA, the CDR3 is TGCGCCAGCAGCCCCATGGCGTCAGGGGCGGTGTTCGGCAAAAACATTCAGTACTTC.

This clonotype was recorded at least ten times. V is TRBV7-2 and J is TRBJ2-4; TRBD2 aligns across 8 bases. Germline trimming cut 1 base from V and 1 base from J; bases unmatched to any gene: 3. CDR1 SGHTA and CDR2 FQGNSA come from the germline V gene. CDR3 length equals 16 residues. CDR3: CASSLVASGAKNIQYF. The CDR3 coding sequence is TGTGCCAGCAGCTTAGTGGCTAGCGGGGCCAAAAACATTCAGTACTTC.

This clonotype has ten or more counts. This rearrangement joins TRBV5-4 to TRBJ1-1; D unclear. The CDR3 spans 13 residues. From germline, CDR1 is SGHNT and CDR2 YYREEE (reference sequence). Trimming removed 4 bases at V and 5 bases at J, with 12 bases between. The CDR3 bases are TGTGCCAGCAGCCCGTCTCGACTGACTGAAGCTTTCTTT. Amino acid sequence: CASSPSRLTEAFF. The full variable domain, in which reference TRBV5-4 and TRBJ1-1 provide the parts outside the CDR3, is ETGVTQSPTHLIKTRGQQVTLRCSSQSGHNTVSWYQQALGQGPQFIFQYYREEENGRGNFPPRFSGLQFPNYSSELNVNALELDDSALYLCASSPSRLTEAFFGQGTRLTVV.

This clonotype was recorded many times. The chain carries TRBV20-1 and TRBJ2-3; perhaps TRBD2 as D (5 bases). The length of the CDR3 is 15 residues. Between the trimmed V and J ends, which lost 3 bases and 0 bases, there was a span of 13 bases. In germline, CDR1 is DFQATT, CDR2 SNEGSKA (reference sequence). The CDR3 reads CSASQGLSSTDTQYF. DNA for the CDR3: TGCAGTGCTAGTCAAGGACTTTCTAGCACAGATACGCAGTATTTT.

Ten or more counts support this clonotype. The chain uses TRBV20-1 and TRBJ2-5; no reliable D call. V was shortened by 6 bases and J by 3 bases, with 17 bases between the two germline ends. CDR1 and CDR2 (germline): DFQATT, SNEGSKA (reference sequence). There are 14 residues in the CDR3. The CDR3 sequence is CSALDLGREETQYF. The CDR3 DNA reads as TGCAGTGCCCTCGACCTGGGTCGGGAAGAGACCCAGTACTTC.

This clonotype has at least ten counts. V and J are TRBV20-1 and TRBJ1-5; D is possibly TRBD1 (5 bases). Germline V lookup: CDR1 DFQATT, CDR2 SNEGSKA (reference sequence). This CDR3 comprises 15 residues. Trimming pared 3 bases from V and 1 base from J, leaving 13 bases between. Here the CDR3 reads CSARAATGSNQPQHF. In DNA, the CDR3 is TGCAGTGCTAGGGCCGCAACAGGCAGCAATCAGCCCCAGCATTTT.